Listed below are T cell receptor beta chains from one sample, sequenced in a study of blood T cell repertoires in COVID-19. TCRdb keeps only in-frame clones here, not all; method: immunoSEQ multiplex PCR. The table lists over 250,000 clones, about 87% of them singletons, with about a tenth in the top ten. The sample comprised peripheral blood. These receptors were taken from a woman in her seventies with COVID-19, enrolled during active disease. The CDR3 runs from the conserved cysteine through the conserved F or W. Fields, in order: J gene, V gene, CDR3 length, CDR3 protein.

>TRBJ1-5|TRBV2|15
CASSAAGYGNQPQHF
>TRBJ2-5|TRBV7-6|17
CASSLGVLAGGQETQYF
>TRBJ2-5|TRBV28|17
CASSTPAAGAIQETQYF
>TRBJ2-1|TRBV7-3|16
CASSLMGTDGYNEQFF
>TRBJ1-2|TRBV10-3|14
CATPGRDSNYGYTF
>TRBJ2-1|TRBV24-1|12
CATSDLTDEQFF
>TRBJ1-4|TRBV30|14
CAWSVTAANEKLFF
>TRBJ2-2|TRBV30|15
CAWSVRGLNTGELFF
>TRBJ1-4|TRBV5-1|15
CASSLALGPGVKLFF
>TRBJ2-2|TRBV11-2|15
CASSLGGPEPGELFF
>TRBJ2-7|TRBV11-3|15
CASSTGGGLNYEQYF
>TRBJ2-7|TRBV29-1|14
CSVEDRAKRAEQYF
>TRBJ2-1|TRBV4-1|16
CASSQARERANNEQFF
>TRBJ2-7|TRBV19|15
CASSGPGTGLREQYF
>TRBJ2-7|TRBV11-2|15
CASSLEGRSSYEQYF
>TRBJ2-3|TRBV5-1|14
CASSLEGGPDTQYF
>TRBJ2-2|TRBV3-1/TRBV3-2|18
CASSRGGGRRTNTGELFF
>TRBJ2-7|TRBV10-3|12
CANRQGAGEQYF
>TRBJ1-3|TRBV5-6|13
CASSLISGNTIYF
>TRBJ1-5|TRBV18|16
CASSTTGPRSNQPQHF
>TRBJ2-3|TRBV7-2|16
CASSLQPLAGGDTQYF
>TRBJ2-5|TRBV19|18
CASSIGSSGHSNWETQYF
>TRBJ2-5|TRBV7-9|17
CASSLGYSTGARETQYF
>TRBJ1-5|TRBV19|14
CASTGPSRNQPQHF
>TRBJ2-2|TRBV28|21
CASRFLSEATRSGTNTGELFF
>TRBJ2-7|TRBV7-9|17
CASSFGTSGRRGYEQYF
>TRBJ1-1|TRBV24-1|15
CATSVGGPQNTEAFF
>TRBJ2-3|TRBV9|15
CASSAEGLAGDTQYF